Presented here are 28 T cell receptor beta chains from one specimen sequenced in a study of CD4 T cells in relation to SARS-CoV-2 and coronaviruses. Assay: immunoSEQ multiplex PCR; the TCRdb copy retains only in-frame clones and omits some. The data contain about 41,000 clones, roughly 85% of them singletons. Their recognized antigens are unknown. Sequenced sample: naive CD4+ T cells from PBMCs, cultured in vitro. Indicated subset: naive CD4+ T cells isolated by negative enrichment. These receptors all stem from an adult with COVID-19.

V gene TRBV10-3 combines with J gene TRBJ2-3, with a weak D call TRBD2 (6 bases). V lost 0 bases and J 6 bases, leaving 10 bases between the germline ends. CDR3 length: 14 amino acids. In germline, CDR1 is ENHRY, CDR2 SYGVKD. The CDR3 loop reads CAISESRDWDTQYF. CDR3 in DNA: TGTGCCATCAGTGAGTCGCGGGATTGGGATACGCAGTATTTT.

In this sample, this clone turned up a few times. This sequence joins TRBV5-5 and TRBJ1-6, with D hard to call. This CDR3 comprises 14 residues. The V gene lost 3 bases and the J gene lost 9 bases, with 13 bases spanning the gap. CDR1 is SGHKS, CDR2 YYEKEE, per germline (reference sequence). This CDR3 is CASSSWTNSSPLHF. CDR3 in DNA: TGTGCCAGCAGCTCATGGACCAATAGTTCACCCCTCCACTTT. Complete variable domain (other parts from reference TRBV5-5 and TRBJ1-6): DAGVTQSPTHLIKTRGQQVTLRCSPISGHKSVSWYQQVLGQGPQFIFQYYEKEERGRGNFPDRFSARQFPNYSSELNVNALLLGDSALYLCASSSWTNSSPLHFGNGTRLTVT.

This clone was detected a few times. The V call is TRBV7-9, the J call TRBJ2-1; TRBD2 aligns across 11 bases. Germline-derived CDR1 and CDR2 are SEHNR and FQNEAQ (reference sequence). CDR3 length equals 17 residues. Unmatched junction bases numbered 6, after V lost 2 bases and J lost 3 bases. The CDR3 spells CASSLPASGRIYNEQFF. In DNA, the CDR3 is TGTGCCAGCAGCTTACCAGCTAGCGGGAGGATCTACAATGAGCAGTTCTTC.

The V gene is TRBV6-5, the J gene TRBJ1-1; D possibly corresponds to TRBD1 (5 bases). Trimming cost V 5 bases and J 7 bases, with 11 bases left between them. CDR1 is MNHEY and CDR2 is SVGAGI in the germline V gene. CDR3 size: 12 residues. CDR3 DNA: TGTGCCAGCAGTCGCACGAGGGGTGAAGCTTTCTTT. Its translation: CASSRTRGEAFF.

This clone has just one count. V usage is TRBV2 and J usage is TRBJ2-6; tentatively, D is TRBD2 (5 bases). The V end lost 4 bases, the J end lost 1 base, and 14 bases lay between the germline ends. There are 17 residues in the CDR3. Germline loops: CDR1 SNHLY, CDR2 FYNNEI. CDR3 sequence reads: CASSGGLGVSGANVLTF. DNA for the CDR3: TGTGCCAGCAGTGGAGGATTGGGAGTTTCTGGGGCCAACGTCCTGACTTTC. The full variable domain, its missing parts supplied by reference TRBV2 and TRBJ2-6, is EPEVTQTPSHQVTQMGQEVILRCVPISNHLYFYWYRQILGQKVEFLVSFYNNEISEKSEIFDDQFSVERPDGSNFTLKIRSTKLEDSAMYFCASSGGLGVSGANVLTFGAGSRLTVL.

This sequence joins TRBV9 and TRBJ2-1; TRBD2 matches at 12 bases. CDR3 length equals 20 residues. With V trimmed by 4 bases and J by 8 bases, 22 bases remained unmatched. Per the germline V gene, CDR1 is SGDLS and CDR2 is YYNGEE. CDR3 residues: CASSLKWGRLAGESPHEQFF. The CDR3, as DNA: TGTGCCAGCAGCCTCAAGTGGGGTAGACTAGCGGGAGAATCCCCCCATGAGCAGTTCTTC.

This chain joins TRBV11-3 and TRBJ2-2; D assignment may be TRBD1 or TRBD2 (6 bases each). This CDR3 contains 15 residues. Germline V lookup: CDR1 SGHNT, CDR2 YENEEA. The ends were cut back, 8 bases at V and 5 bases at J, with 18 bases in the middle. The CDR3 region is CASRGGTDRTGELFF. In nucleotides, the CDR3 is TGTGCCAGCCGAGGGGGGACCGACAGAACCGGGGAGCTGTTTTTT.

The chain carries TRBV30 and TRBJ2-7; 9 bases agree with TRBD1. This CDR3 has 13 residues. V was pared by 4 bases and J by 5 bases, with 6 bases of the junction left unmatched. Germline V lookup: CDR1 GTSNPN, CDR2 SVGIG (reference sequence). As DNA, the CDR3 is TGTGCCTGGATAGGACAGGGGCTCCACGAGCAGTACTTC. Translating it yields CAWIGQGLHEQYF.

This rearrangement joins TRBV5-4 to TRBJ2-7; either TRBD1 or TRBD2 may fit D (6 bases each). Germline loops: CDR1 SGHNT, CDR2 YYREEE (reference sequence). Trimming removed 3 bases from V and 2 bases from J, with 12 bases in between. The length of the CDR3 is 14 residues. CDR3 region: CASSYGGTTYEQYF. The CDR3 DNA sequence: TGTGCCAGCAGCTATGGGGGGACAACCTACGAGCAGTACTTC.

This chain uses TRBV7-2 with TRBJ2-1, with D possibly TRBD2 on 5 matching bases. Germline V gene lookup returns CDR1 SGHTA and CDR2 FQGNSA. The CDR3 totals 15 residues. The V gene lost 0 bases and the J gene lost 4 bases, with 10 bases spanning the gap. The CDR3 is CASSLANGIYNEQFF. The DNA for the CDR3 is TGTGCCAGCAGCTTAGCGAACGGGATTTACAATGAGCAGTTCTTC.

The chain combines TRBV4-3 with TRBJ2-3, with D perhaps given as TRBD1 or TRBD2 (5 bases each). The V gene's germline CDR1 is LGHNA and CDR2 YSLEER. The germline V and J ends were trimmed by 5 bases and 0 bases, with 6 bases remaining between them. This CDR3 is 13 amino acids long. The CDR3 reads CASSRDSTDTQYF. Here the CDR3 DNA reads TGCGCCAGCAGCAGGGACAGCACAGATACGCAGTATTTT.

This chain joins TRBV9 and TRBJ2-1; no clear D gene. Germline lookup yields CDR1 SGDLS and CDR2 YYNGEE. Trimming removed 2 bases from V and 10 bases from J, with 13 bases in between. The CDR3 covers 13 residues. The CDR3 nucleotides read TGTGCCAGCAGCGTCGATAACGGGCCGGAGCAGTTCTTC. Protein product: CASSVDNGPEQFF.

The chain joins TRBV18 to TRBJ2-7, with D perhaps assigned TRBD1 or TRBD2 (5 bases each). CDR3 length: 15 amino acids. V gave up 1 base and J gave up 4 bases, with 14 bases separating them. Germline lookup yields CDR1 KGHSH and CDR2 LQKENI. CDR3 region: CASSPLSGSLYEQYF. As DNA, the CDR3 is TGTGCCAGCTCACCACTATCAGGGAGTCTTTACGAGCAGTACTTC.

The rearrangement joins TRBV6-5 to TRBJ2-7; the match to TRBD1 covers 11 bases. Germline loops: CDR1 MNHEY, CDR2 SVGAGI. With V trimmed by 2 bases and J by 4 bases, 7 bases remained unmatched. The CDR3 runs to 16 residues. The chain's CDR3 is CASSYGGTGGWYEQYF. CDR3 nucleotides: TGTGCCAGCAGTTACGGGGGGACAGGGGGATGGTACGAGCAGTACTTC.

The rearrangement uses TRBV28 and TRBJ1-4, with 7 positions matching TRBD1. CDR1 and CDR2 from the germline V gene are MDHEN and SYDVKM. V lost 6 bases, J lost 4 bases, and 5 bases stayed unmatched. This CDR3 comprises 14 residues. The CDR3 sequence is CASRLTGFNEKLFF. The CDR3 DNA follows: TGTGCCAGCAGACTGACAGGGTTTAATGAAAAACTGTTTTTT. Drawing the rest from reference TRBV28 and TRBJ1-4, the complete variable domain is DVKVTQSSRYLVKRTGEKVFLECVQDMDHENMFWYRQDPGLGLRLIYFSYDVKMKEKGDIPEGYSVSREKKERFSLILESASTNQTSMYLCASRLTGFNEKLFFGSGTQLSVL.

CDR3 DNA sequence: TGTGCCAGCAGCCAAGCGGGGAATAGCAATCAGCCCCAGCATTTT. Amino acid sequence: CASSQAGNSNQPQHF. The chain has TRBV3-1 (or the pseudogene TRBV3-2) and TRBJ1-5, with D uncertain. Per the germline V gene, CDR1 is LGHDT and CDR2 is YNNKEL (reference sequence). The CDR3 is 15 residues long. V lost 1 base, J lost 0 bases, and 7 bases lay in between.

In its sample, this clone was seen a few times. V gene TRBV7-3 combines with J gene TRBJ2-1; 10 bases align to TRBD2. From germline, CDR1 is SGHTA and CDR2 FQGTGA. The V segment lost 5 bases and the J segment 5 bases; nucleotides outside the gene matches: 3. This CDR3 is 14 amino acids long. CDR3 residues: CASSVSGRDNEQFF. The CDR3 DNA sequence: TGTGCCAGCAGCGTCAGCGGGAGGGACAATGAGCAGTTCTTC.

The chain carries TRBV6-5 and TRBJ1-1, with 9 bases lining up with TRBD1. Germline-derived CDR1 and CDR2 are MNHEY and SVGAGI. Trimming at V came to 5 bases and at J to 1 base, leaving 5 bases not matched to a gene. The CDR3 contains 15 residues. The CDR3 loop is CASSKTDRGNTEAFF. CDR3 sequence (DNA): TGTGCCAGCAGTAAAACGGACAGGGGGAACACTGAAGCTTTCTTT.

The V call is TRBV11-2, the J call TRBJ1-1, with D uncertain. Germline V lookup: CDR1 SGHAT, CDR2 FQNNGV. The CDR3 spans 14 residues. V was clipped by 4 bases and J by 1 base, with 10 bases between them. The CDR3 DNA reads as TGTGCCAGCAGCTCCTTAACAGAGAACACTGAAGCTTTCTTT. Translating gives CASSSLTENTEAFF.

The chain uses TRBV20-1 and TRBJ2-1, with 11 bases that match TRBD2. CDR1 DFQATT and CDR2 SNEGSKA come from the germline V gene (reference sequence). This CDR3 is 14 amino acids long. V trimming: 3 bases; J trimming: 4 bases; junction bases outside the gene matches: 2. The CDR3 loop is CSASRLAGYNEQFF. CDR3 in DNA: TGCAGTGCTAGTCGACTAGCGGGGTACAATGAGCAGTTCTTC.

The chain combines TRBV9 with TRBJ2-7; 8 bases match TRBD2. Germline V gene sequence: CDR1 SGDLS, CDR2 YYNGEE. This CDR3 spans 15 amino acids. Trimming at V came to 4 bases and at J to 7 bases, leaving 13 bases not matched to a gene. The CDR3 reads CASSPGPGGPREQYF. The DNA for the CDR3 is TGTGCCAGCAGCCCCGGTCCGGGAGGGCCTCGGGAGCAGTACTTC.

The CDR3: CASSPRDSPTNTGELFF. The DNA for the CDR3 is TGCGCCAGCAGTCCAAGGGACAGTCCAACGAACACCGGGGAGCTGTTTTTT. The chain is built from TRBV4-1 and TRBJ2-2; 7 bases line up with TRBD1. V shed 6 bases and J 0 bases; nucleotides not matched to a gene: 10. Germline CDR1 and CDR2: MGHRA and YSYEKL. This CDR3 region has 17 residues.

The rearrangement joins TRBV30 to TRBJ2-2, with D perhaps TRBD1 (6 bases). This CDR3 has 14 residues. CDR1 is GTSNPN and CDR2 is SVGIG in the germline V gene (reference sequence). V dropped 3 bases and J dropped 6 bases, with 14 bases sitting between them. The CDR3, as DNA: TGTGCCTGGAGCGCTATCTCAGGGGCCGGGGAGCTGTTTTTT. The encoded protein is CAWSAISGAGELFF.

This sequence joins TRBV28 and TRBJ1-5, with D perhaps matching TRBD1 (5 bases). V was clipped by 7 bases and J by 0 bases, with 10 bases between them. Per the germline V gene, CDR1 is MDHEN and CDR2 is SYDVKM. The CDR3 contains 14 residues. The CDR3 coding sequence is TGTGCCAGCACGCAGGGTGGTAGCAATCAGCCCCAGCATTTT. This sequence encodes CASTQGGSNQPQHF.

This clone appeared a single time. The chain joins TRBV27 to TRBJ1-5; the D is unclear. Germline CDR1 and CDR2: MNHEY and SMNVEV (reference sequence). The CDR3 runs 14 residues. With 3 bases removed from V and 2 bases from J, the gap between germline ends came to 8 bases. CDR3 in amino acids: CASSLKSGNQPQHF. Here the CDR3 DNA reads TGTGCCAGCAGTTTGAAGTCGGGCAATCAGCCCCAGCATTTT.

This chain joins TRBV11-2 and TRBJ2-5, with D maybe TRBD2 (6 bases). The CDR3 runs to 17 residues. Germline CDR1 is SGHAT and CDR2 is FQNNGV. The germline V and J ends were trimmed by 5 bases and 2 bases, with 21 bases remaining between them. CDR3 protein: CASSRPGTQVGQETQYF. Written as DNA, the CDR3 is TGTGCCAGCAGCAGGCCAGGGACTCAGGTGGGGCAAGAGACCCAGTACTTC.

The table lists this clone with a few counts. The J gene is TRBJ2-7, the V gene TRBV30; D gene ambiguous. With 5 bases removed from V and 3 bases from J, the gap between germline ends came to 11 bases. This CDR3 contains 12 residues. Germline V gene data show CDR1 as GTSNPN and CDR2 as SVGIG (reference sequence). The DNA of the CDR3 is TGTGCCTGGGGGCCGCTCCACTACGAGCAGTACTTC. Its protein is CAWGPLHYEQYF.

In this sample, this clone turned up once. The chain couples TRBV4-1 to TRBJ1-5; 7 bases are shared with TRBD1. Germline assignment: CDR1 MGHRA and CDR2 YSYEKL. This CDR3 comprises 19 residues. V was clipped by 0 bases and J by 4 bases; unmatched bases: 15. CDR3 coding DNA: TGCGCCAGCAGCCAAGATATTCGGCGACAGGGACGCTTAAATCAGCCCCAGCATTTT. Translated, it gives CASSQDIRRQGRLNQPQHF.